Below, 20 T cell receptor beta chains from the same sample are listed, as sequenced in a study of blood T cell repertoires in COVID-19. Method: immunoSEQ multiplex PCR; TCRdb's copy keeps in-frame clones and lacks some. Here the sample spans 25,000 to 30,000 clones, roughly 90% being singletons. The source material was peripheral blood. Receptors were obtained from a human donor in a cohort sampled during active COVID-19.

The genes are TRBV29-1 and TRBJ1-1; D ambiguous. The germline V gene encodes CDR1 SQVTM and CDR2 ANQGSEA. There are 13 residues in the CDR3. With 3 bases removed from V and 1 base from J, the gap between germline ends came to 9 bases. The CDR3 region is CSVDWQTNTEAFF. For the CDR3, the DNA is TGCAGCGTTGATTGGCAAACGAACACTGAAGCTTTCTTT.

This chain links TRBV7-3 with TRBJ2-3, with D possibly TRBD2 on 7 matching bases. Deletions cut 2 bases from V and 0 bases from J, with 12 bases between. The CDR3 is made up of 16 amino acids. Germline CDR1 is SGHTA and CDR2 is FQGTGA. DNA for the CDR3: TGTGCCAGCAGCTTATCTGCGGGGGCGAGCACAGATACGCAGTATTTT. Protein product: CASSLSAGASTDTQYF.

The V call is TRBV7-2, the J call TRBJ1-1, with 7 bases fitting TRBD1. Germline CDR1 and CDR2: SGHTA and FQGNSA. The CDR3 loop spans 14 amino acids. With V trimmed by 7 bases and J by 3 bases, 8 bases remained unmatched. CDR3 in DNA: TGTGCCAGCACTTTGTATCAGGGGGACACTGAAGCTTTCTTT. This codes for CASTLYQGDTEAFF.

This rearrangement joins TRBV7-9 to TRBJ1-2, with D possibly being TRBD1 (6 bases). In germline, CDR1 is SEHNR, CDR2 FQNEAQ (reference sequence). V was cut by 2 bases and J by 3 bases, with 7 bases left in between. The CDR3 covers 13 residues. The CDR3 DNA reads TGTGCCAGCAGCTTAAGGACAGACTATGGCTACACCTTC. Translated: CASSLRTDYGYTF.

The rearrangement links TRBV20-1 to TRBJ1-1, with 7 bases that match TRBD1. Germline V lookup: CDR1 DFQATT, CDR2 SNEGSKA (reference sequence). The CDR3 totals 11 residues. The junction had 3 bases not matched to a gene; V was cut back by 3 bases and J by 8 bases. This chain's CDR3 is CSARLGQEAFF. As DNA, the CDR3 is TGCAGTGCTAGGCTGGGACAGGAAGCTTTCTTT.

The rearrangement links TRBV6-5 to TRBJ1-1; 8 positions match TRBD1. V lost 5 bases and J lost 4; bases outside the gene matches: 6. Germline CDR1 MNHEY, CDR2 SVGAGI. The CDR3 is made up of 14 amino acids. CDR3 nucleotides: TGTGCCAGCAGTCCCAGGGGGCTAGTCACTGAAGCTTTCTTT. Its protein product is CASSPRGLVTEAFF.

V gene TRBV30 combines with J gene TRBJ1-3; no clear D gene. CDR1 GTSNPN and CDR2 SVGIG come from the germline V gene (reference sequence). Trimming removed 0 bases at V and 7 bases at J, with 16 bases between. The CDR3 has 15 amino acids. The chain's CDR3 is CAWSVLNSWRNTIYF. The CDR3 DNA follows: TGTGCCTGGAGTGTCCTGAATTCTTGGAGGAACACCATATATTTT.

This chain links TRBV10-3 with TRBJ1-3; the D is unclear. The CDR3 spans 13 residues. Deletions cut 10 bases from V and 7 bases from J, with 17 bases between. Germline V gene sequence: CDR1 ENHRY, CDR2 SYGVKD. The DNA for the CDR3 is TGTGCCACCACCAAGGAGCTTCGGAACACCATATATTTT. Translating it yields CATTKELRNTIYF.

The chain uses TRBV4-2 and TRBJ2-7; TRBD1 matches 7 bases. The junction had 11 bases not matched to a gene; V was cut back by 0 bases and J by 3 bases. This CDR3 spans 17 amino acids. Germline V gene data show CDR1 as LGHNA and CDR2 as YNFKEQ. The DNA for the CDR3 is TGTGCCAGCAGCCAAGATACTGCAACAGGGGCGTACTACGAGCAGTACTTC. It encodes CASSQDTATGAYYEQYF.

The gene calls are TRBV19 and TRBJ1-2, with a possible D match to TRBD1 (5 bases). V dropped 7 bases and J dropped 4 bases, with 16 bases sitting between them. This CDR3 spans 14 amino acids. The germline gives CDR1 LNHDA, CDR2 SQIVND (reference sequence). Written as DNA, the CDR3 is TGTGCCAGTACCGAGAGTGGCAGGGCCTATGGCTACACCTTC. Encoded protein: CASTESGRAYGYTF. Based on the CDR3 plus reference TRBV19 and TRBJ1-2, the full variable domain is DGGITQSPKYLFRKEGQNVTLSCEQNLNHDAMYWYRQDPGQGLRLIYYSQIVNDFQKGDIAEGYSVSREKKESFPLTVTSAQKNPTAFYLCASTESGRAYGYTFGSGTRLTVV.

J is TRBJ2-5 and V is TRBV7-2, with D possibly TRBD2 on 7 matching bases. This CDR3 comprises 15 residues. CDR1 is SGHTA and CDR2 is FQGNSA in the germline V gene. Trimming removed 1 base at V and 7 bases at J, with 16 bases between. CDR3 amino acids: CASSLGGGSTWTQYF. The CDR3 DNA reads TGTGCCAGCAGCTTAGGCGGGGGCTCCACATGGACCCAGTACTTC.

The chain joins TRBV12-5 to TRBJ1-1; the match to TRBD1 covers 8 bases. Unmatched junction bases numbered 5, after V lost 2 bases and J lost 0 bases. CDR3 length equals 16 residues. Germline lookup yields CDR1 LGHNT and CDR2 FRNRAP. Written as DNA, the CDR3 is TGTGCTAGTGGTTTGCCTCTGGACAGGGTGAACACTGAAGCTTTCTTT. The encoded protein is CASGLPLDRVNTEAFF.

This clone was counted a single time. The rearrangement links TRBV6-5 to TRBJ2-1; D might be TRBD2 (6 bases). The CDR3 totals 14 residues. The germline CDR1 and CDR2 sequences are MNHEY and SVGAGI. V gave up 7 bases and J gave up 6 bases, with 16 bases separating them. For the CDR3, the DNA is TGTGCCAGCAACCTATCGGGGCGGGGCAATGAGCAGTTCTTC. Its translation: CASNLSGRGNEQFF.

The chain joins TRBV7-9 to TRBJ2-3; possibly TRBD2 for D (5 bases). The CDR3 runs 14 residues. In germline, CDR1 is SEHNR, CDR2 FQNEAQ (reference sequence). V was cut by 11 bases and J by 3 bases, with 18 bases left in between. The CDR3 DNA is TGTGCCCTTAACGAGAAGCGGCTTACAGATACGCAGTATTTT. It specifies CALNEKRLTDTQYF.

The chain couples TRBV5-8 to TRBJ1-4; a possible D gene is TRBD1 (6 bases). Germline V lookup: CDR1 SGHTS, CDR2 YDEGEE. Trimming stripped 1 base from V and 4 bases from J, with 14 bases between. CDR3 length: 16 residues. CDR3: CASSLKGHRINEKLFF. DNA of the CDR3: TGTGCCAGCAGCTTGAAGGGACACAGGATTAATGAAAAACTGTTTTTT.

The chain links TRBV18 to TRBJ2-3; 12 nucleotides align to TRBD1. Germline lookup yields CDR1 KGHSH and CDR2 LQKENI. The CDR3 contains 15 residues. Trimming took 2 bases from V and 6 from J; bases not matched to a gene: 3. CDR3 loop: CASSPGTGGPDTQYF. The CDR3 nucleotides are TGTGCCAGCTCACCAGGGACAGGGGGCCCGGATACGCAGTATTTT.

The CDR3 sequence: CASSLGTANYEQYF. CDR3 in DNA: TGTGCCAGCAGCCTAGGGACAGCAAACTACGAGCAGTACTTC. The chain has TRBV7-8 and TRBJ2-7; 7 nucleotides agree with TRBD1. The CDR3 spans 14 residues. Trimming at V came to 5 bases and at J to 3 bases, leaving 7 bases not matched to a gene. Germline lookup yields CDR1 SGHVS and CDR2 FQNEAQ.

CDR3: CASSPLVESEAFF. In DNA form, the CDR3 reads TGTGCCAGCAGCCCTCTCGTTGAGTCCGAAGCTTTCTTT. The chain links TRBV3-1 (or the pseudogene TRBV3-2) to TRBJ1-1, with D hard to call. V lost 4 bases and J lost 8, with 14 bases in between. The CDR3 runs 13 residues. Germline V gives CDR1 LGHDT, CDR2 YNNKEL (reference sequence).

The CDR3 bases are TGCGCCAGCAGACCAGGGGGCATCGGCACAGATACGCAGTATTTT. The encoded protein is CASRPGGIGTDTQYF. This chain links TRBV5-1 with TRBJ2-3; 8 nucleotides agree with TRBD1. CDR1 is SGHRS, CDR2 YFSETQ, per germline. With V trimmed by 5 bases and J by 1 base, 6 bases remained unmatched. The CDR3 runs to 15 residues.

The V and J genes are TRBV4-1 and TRBJ2-5, with D uncertain. The CDR3 spans 15 residues. V lost 4 bases and J lost 3, with 15 bases in between. The germline CDR1 and CDR2 sequences are MGHRA and YSYEKL. The CDR3 DNA follows: TGCGCCAGCAGCCCGAACGAAGACTGGGAAGAGACCCAGTACTTC. Its protein is CASSPNEDWEETQYF.